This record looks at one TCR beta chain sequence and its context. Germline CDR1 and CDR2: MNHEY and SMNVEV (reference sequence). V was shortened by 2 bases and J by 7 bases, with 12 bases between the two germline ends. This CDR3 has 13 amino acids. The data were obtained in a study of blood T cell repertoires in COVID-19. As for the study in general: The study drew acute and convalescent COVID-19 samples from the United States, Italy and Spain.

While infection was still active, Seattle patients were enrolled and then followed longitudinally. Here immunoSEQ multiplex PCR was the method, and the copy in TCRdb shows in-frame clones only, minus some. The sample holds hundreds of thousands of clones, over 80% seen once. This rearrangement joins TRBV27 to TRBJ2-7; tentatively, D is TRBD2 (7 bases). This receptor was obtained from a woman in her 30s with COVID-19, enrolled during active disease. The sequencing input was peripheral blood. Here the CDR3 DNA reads TGTGCCAGCAGTTTAGGGGGGGCGGGTGAGCAGTACTTC. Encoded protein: CASSLGGAGEQYF.